This is a list of T cell receptor beta chains from one sample in a study of beta chain features in type 1 diabetes. Some clones are missing from TCRdb's copy, which holds only in-frame ones; the method was immunoSEQ multiplex PCR. The sample yields 130,000 or so clones, about 9.7% seen once. The source material was central memory CD4+ T cells from blood. These receptors were taken from a middle-aged woman in good health. CDR3s include the opening cysteine and the closing phenylalanine or tryptophan. A D gene is named only where the DNA matches it firmly. Clone size is shown for a subset of rows, as once, few, many or a class of expanded clone.

V: TRBV6-4; J: TRBJ2-3; D: -; size: -; CDR3: CASSEGGATDTQYF; DNA: TGTGCCAGCAGTGAGGGGGGAGCCACAGATACGCAGTATTTT
V: TRBV7-8; J: TRBJ1-1; D: -; size: few; CDR3: CASSSREAGTEAFF; DNA: TGTGCCAGCAGCTCTCGAGAGGCGGGCACTGAAGCTTTCTTT
V: TRBV7-2; J: TRBJ1-5; D: -; size: -; CDR3: CASSFSRNQPQHF; DNA: TGTGCCAGCAGCTTCTCCAGGAATCAGCCCCAGCATTTT
V: TRBV7-9; J: TRBJ2-4; D: TRBD2; size: few; CDR3: CASSLGAGGLAKNIQYF; DNA: TGTGCCAGCAGCTTGGGAGCGGGGGGACTAGCCAAAAACATTCAGTACTTC
V: TRBV15; J: TRBJ2-5; D: TRBD1; size: -; CDR3: CATSGTGKVSQYF; DNA: TGTGCCACCTCCGGGACAGGGAAAGTGTCCCAGTACTTC
V: TRBV6-1; J: TRBJ2-7; D: -; size: -; CDR3: CASSAGSGGPYEQYF; DNA: TGTGCCAGCAGTGCCGGATCAGGGGGGCCCTACGAGCAGTACTTC
V: TRBV25-1; J: TRBJ2-3; D: TRBD2; size: -; CDR3: CASTLTSGGTDTQYF; DNA: TGTGCCAGCACCTTGACTAGCGGGGGCACAGATACGCAGTATTTT
V: TRBV3-2; J: TRBJ2-4; D: -; size: -; CDR3: CASRVRGQF; DNA: TGTGCCAGCCGGGTCAGGGGGCAATTC
V: TRBV12-5; J: TRBJ1-4; D: -; size: few; CDR3: CASGLGGPYEKLFF; DNA: TGTGCTAGTGGTTTGGGGGGGCCTTATGAAAAACTGTTTTTT
V: TRBV7-8; J: TRBJ2-5; D: TRBD1; size: -; CDR3: CASSLVRAGGAETQYF; DNA: TGTGCCAGCAGCTTAGTCCGGGCAGGGGGCGCGGAGACCCAGTACTTC
V: TRBV19; J: TRBJ1-5; D: TRBD1; size: few; CDR3: CASSIWGRQGVANQPQHF; DNA: TGTGCCAGTAGTATTTGGGGTCGACAGGGGGTTGCCAATCAGCCCCAGCATTTT
V: TRBV6-6; J: TRBJ2-3; D: TRBD2; size: few; CDR3: CASSSGGSTDTQYF; DNA: TGTGCCAGCTCTAGCGGGGGGAGCACAGATACGCAGTATTTT
V: TRBV7-2; J: TRBJ1-3; D: -; size: few; CDR3: CASSGVPNTIYF; DNA: TGTGCCAGCAGCGGAGTTCCAAACACCATATATTTT
V: TRBV2; J: TRBJ1-2; D: -; size: -; CDR3: CASSQTMGDYGYTF; DNA: TGTGCCAGCAGCCAGACAATGGGCGACTATGGCTACACCTTC
V: TRBV2; J: TRBJ1-2; D: -; size: few; CDR3: CASSVGQGNGYTF; DNA: TGTGCCAGCAGTGTCGGTCAGGGGAATGGCTACACCTTC
V: TRBV5-4; J: TRBJ2-7; D: TRBD1; size: -; CDR3: CASSFDRGEEQYF; DNA: TGTGCCAGCAGCTTCGACAGGGGGGAAGAGCAGTACTTC
V: TRBV2; J: TRBJ2-7; D: -; size: few; CDR3: CATDRGSGGYEQYF; DNA: TGTGCCACCGATAGAGGCTCCGGGGGCTACGAGCAGTACTTC
V: TRBV19; J: TRBJ2-1; D: -; size: -; CDR3: CASSIEAFEQFF; DNA: TGTGCCAGTAGTATTGAGGCCTTTGAGCAGTTCTTC
V: TRBV29-1; J: TRBJ1-1; D: TRBD1; size: few; CDR3: CSVPGQGATMNTEAFF; DNA: TGCAGCGTCCCGGGACAGGGGGCTACTATGAACACTGAAGCTTTCTTT
V: TRBV2; J: TRBJ1-2; D: TRBD1; size: -; CDR3: CASRDRGLLGYTF; DNA: TGTGCCAGCCGGGACAGGGGGTTACTGGGCTACACCTTC
V: TRBV18; J: TRBJ1-5; D: -; size: -; CDR3: CASSPGGGDQPQHF; DNA: TGTGCCAGCTCACCCGGCGGGGGAGATCAGCCCCAGCATTTT
V: TRBV6-1; J: TRBJ1-1; D: -; size: -; CDR3: CASSRVWDTEAFF; DNA: TGTGCCAGCTCACGGGTATGGGACACTGAAGCTTTCTTT
V: TRBV6-6; J: TRBJ2-5; D: TRBD1; size: few; CDR3: CASRRHGTGSQETQYF; DNA: TGTGCCAGCAGGCGACATGGGACAGGGTCCCAAGAGACCCAGTACTTC
V: TRBV19; J: TRBJ2-2; D: TRBD1; size: -; CDR3: CASNTGVRTGELFF; DNA: TGTGCCAGTAATACAGGGGTTAGGACCGGGGAGCTGTTTTTT
V: TRBV7-7; J: TRBJ2-1; D: TRBD1; size: -; CDR3: CASSSGGQGMDEQFF; DNA: TGTGCTAGCAGCTCCGGGGGACAGGGTATGGATGAGCAGTTCTTC
V: TRBV18; J: TRBJ2-1; D: TRBD2; size: few; CDR3: CASSPPSGGALGEQFF; DNA: TGTGCCAGCTCACCACCAAGCGGGGGGGCCTTGGGTGAGCAGTTCTTC
V: TRBV5-4; J: TRBJ2-1; D: TRBD2; size: -; CDR3: CASSLTLGSSGVGEQFF; DNA: TGTGCCAGCAGCTTGACTCTCGGGTCTAGCGGGGTTGGTGAGCAGTTCTTC
V: TRBV18; J: TRBJ2-1; D: TRBD1; size: few; CDR3: CASSPQRLSRGLNEQFF; DNA: TGTGCCAGCTCACCACAAAGGCTTTCCAGGGGGCTAAATGAGCAGTTCTTC
V: TRBV2; J: TRBJ2-3; D: TRBD1; size: medium-sized; CDR3: CASGQGPDTQYF; DNA: TGTGCCAGCGGACAGGGCCCCGATACGCAGTATTTT
V: TRBV10-3; J: TRBJ2-7; D: TRBD2; size: -; CDR3: CATTGASGGAGSYEQYF; DNA: TGTGCCACGACGGGGGCTAGCGGGGGGGCCGGTTCCTACGAGCAGTACTTC
V: TRBV9; J: TRBJ1-2; D: TRBD1; size: few; CDR3: CASSVGQGGYGYTF; DNA: TGTGCCAGCAGCGTAGGACAGGGGGGATATGGCTACACCTTC
V: TRBV7-8; J: TRBJ1-1; D: -; size: -; CDR3: CASSLYSGENEAFF; DNA: TGTGCCAGCAGCTTATACTCCGGGGAGAATGAAGCTTTCTTT
V: TRBV4-1; J: TRBJ1-3; D: -; size: many; CDR3: CASSQLRSGNTIYF; DNA: TGCGCCAGCAGCCAACTCAGGTCTGGAAACACCATATATTTT
V: TRBV7-9; J: TRBJ2-3; D: TRBD2; size: few; CDR3: CASSQWGTRGDTQYF; DNA: TGTGCCAGCAGCCAATGGGGGACTAGAGGGGATACGCAGTATTTT
V: TRBV15; J: TRBJ2-7; D: -; size: many; CDR3: CATSMTVRGEQYF; DNA: TGTGCCACCAGCATGACAGTTCGCGGCGAGCAGTACTTC
V: TRBV10-3; J: TRBJ2-2; D: TRBD1; size: -; CDR3: CAISGQGGTGELFF; DNA: TGTGCCATCAGTGGACAGGGGGGCACCGGGGAGCTGTTTTTT
V: TRBV11-2; J: TRBJ2-3; D: -; size: few; CDR3: CASSSRLATDTQYF; DNA: TGTGCCAGCAGCTCGCGACTGGCCACAGATACGCAGTATTTT
V: TRBV2; J: TRBJ1-2; D: -; size: many; CDR3: CATSVRDYGYTF; DNA: TGTGCCACGTCGGTCCGGGACTATGGCTACACCTTC
V: TRBV7-2; J: TRBJ2-1; D: -; size: few; CDR3: CASSLALTRSTEQFF; DNA: TGTGCCAGCAGCTTAGCGCTCACTAGGTCAACTGAGCAGTTCTTC
V: TRBV7-2; J: TRBJ2-7; D: TRBD1; size: many; CDR3: CASSLGTGYGGEQYF; DNA: TGTGCCAGCAGCTTAGGGACAGGGTATGGGGGCGAGCAGTACTTC
V: TRBV6-5; J: TRBJ2-5; D: -; size: -; CDR3: CASSYEEETQYF; DNA: TGTGCCAGCAGTTACGAAGAGGAGACCCAGTACTTC
V: TRBV5-1; J: TRBJ2-7; D: TRBD1; size: few; CDR3: CASSDGTGLTYEQYF; DNA: TGCGCCAGCAGTGACGGGACAGGGCTAACCTACGAGCAGTACTTC
V: TRBV18; J: TRBJ1-5; D: -; size: few; CDR3: CASSLDGTPNQPQHF; DNA: TGTGCCAGCTCCCTCGATGGGACACCGAATCAGCCCCAGCATTTT
V: TRBV11-2; J: TRBJ1-2; D: -; size: few; CDR3: CASSPLTGVNYGYTF; DNA: TGTGCCAGCAGCCCTCTCACAGGCGTCAACTATGGCTACACCTTC
V: TRBV28; J: TRBJ2-7; D: TRBD2; size: -; CDR3: CASNQSTGTRLSEQYF; DNA: TGTGCCAGCAACCAATCCACCGGGACTAGACTCTCCGAGCAGTACTTC
V: TRBV25-1; J: TRBJ2-3; D: TRBD2; size: few; CDR3: CASTERGGTDTQYF; DNA: TGTGCCAGCACGGAGCGGGGTGGCACAGATACGCAGTATTTT
V: TRBV4-2; J: TRBJ1-5; D: -; size: -; CDR3: CASSQGQGNQPQHF; DNA: TGTGCCAGCAGCCAAGGACAGGGCAATCAGCCCCAGCATTTT
V: TRBV6-6; J: TRBJ2-7; D: TRBD2; size: few; CDR3: CASGRGGSAEQYF; DNA: TGTGCCAGCGGACGGGGGGGATCGGCTGAGCAGTACTTC
V: TRBV7-9; J: TRBJ1-3; D: -; size: -; CDR3: CASNRVSGNTIYF; DNA: TGTGCCAGCAACAGAGTCTCTGGAAACACCATATATTTT
V: TRBV7-2; J: TRBJ1-2; D: TRBD1; size: -; CDR3: CASSSGQGASQRGGYTF; DNA: TGTGCCAGCAGCTCAGGACAGGGGGCCTCCCAGAGGGGCGGCTACACCTTC
V: TRBV18; J: TRBJ1-2; D: TRBD1; size: few; CDR3: CASSVDRGQDYGYTF; DNA: TGTGCCAGCTCCGTAGACAGGGGGCAGGACTATGGCTACACCTTC
V: TRBV19; J: TRBJ2-1; D: TRBD2; size: few; CDR3: CASRAHTSAGEQFF; DNA: TGTGCCAGCAGGGCCCACACTAGCGCCGGTGAGCAGTTCTTC
V: TRBV9; J: TRBJ2-5; D: -; size: few; CDR3: CASSVGGAYETQYF; DNA: TGTGCCAGCAGCGTTGGGGGGGCTTATGAGACCCAGTACTTC
V: TRBV7-2; J: TRBJ2-1; D: TRBD2; size: -; CDR3: CASSSAVLAGGRGSYEQFF; DNA: TGTGCCAGCAGCTCCGCCGTTCTAGCGGGGGGGCGTGGGAGCTATGAGCAGTTCTTC
V: TRBV29-1; J: TRBJ2-7; D: TRBD1; size: -; CDR3: CSAPGTGGSAQYF; DNA: TGCAGCGCACCCGGGACAGGGGGGTCGGCGCAGTACTTC